One sample yielded the 20 T cell receptor beta chains listed below, sequenced in a study of beta chain features in type 1 diabetes. Whole-study results and caveats: In all four CD4+ subsets, TCRB CDR3 length was significantly, moderately reduced in type 1 diabetes.

Their antigens are not known. The study reverse transcribed the entire isolated RNA, so it sequenced expressed TCRB transcripts. Only in-frame clones appear in the TCRdb table, and some are missing; sequencing was by immunoSEQ multiplex PCR. The data show nearly 350,000 clones, approximately 9.9% seen once. Sequences were obtained from central memory CD4+ T cells from blood. Source of these receptors: a man aged 25 to 40 with type 1 diabetes.

This clone was picked up a small number of times. The CDR3 sequence: CAWSVRWRGPDEKLFF. The CDR3 DNA is TGTGCCTGGAGTGTACGTTGGAGGGGGCCTGATGAAAAACTGTTTTTT. V usage is TRBV30 and J usage is TRBJ1-4, with TRBD1 matching 7 bases. Losses at the gene ends were 0 bases for V and 6 bases for J; bases not matched to a gene: 10. The CDR3 spans 16 residues. Germline CDR1 and CDR2: GTSNPN and SVGIG (reference sequence).

The chain couples TRBV10-3 to TRBJ2-7; possibly TRBD2 for D (5 bases). The CDR3 runs 15 residues. The V end lost 4 bases, the J end lost 4 bases, and 17 bases lay between the germline ends. Germline V gene sequence: CDR1 ENHRY, CDR2 SYGVKD. The CDR3 protein is CAISGTLTNRYEQYF. The CDR3 nucleotides are TGTGCCATCAGTGGGACTTTGACCAATAGGTACGAGCAGTACTTC.

CDR3 residues: CASSLRLAGGTDTQYF. The CDR3 DNA reads TGTGCCAGCAGTTTACGACTAGCGGGGGGCACAGATACGCAGTATTTT. This chain joins TRBV2 and TRBJ2-3, with 12 positions matching TRBD2. Germline V gene sequence: CDR1 SNHLY, CDR2 FYNNEI. V was clipped by 5 bases and J by 1 base; unmatched bases: 4. The CDR3 contains 16 residues.

This clone was detected only a few times. V and J are TRBV6-6 and TRBJ1-2; D is unclear. This CDR3 region has 12 residues. Germline CDR1 reads MNHNY; CDR2 reads SVGAGI (reference sequence). The V gene lost 7 bases and the J gene lost 3 bases, with 9 bases spanning the gap. The CDR3 region has the DNA TGTGCCAGCATGCCCGACGACTATGGCTACACCTTC. It codes for CASMPDDYGYTF.

This clone was seen only a few times. The chain employs TRBV18 and TRBJ1-5, with TRBD1 matching 7 bases. Germline CDR1 reads KGHSH; CDR2 reads LQKENI. V trimming: 5 bases; J trimming: 5 bases; junction bases outside the gene matches: 6. The CDR3 consists of 14 residues. CDR3 amino acids: CASSSRQGDQPQHF. CDR3 DNA: TGTGCCAGCTCATCTCGACAGGGTGATCAGCCCCAGCATTTT.

This chain uses TRBV29-1 with TRBJ1-2, with D tentatively TRBD1 (6 bases). Trimming removed 7 bases at V and 6 bases at J, with 21 bases between. CDR1 and CDR2 from the germline V gene are SQVTM and ANQGSEA. This CDR3 region has 14 residues. In DNA form, the CDR3 reads TGCAGCGCTCTCCTACAGGGAAAGGATGATGGCTACACCTTC. It yields the protein CSALLQGKDDGYTF.

The rearrangement joins TRBV5-6 to TRBJ1-4; 7 bases align to TRBD1. Germline CDR1 and CDR2: SGHDT and YYEEEE. This CDR3 region has 17 residues. V trimming: 1 base; J trimming: 0 bases; junction bases outside the gene matches: 6. DNA for the CDR3: TGTGCCAGCAGCTTGAGACAGGGCCACGCAACTAATGAAAAACTGTTTTTT. Its protein product is CASSLRQGHATNEKLFF.

This chain links TRBV7-9 with TRBJ2-7; 10 bases map to TRBD1. The CDR3 has 14 residues. The V gene's germline CDR1 is SEHNR and CDR2 FQNEAQ (reference sequence). The J segment lost 1 base and the V segment lost 5 bases, leaving 2 bases of the junction unmatched. Here the CDR3 reads CASSADRGSYEQYF. The CDR3 DNA sequence: TGTGCCAGCAGCGCGGACAGGGGGTCCTACGAGCAGTACTTC. The whole variable domain, remainder taken from reference TRBV7-9 and TRBJ2-7, is DTGVSQNPRHKITKRGQNVTFRCDPISEHNRLYWYRQTLGQGPEFLTYFQNEAQLEKSRLLSDRFSAERPKGSFSTLEIQRTEQGDSAMYLCASSADRGSYEQYFGPGTRLTVT.

This clone turned up a few times. The same CDR3 can be traced to other DNA sequences in this sample. This rearrangement joins TRBV5-1 to TRBJ1-4, with D possibly being TRBD1 (5 bases). The length of the CDR3 is 14 residues. The V gene lost 0 bases and the J gene lost 5 bases, with 8 bases spanning the gap. Germline CDR1 and CDR2: SGHRS and YFSETQ. The DNA for the CDR3 is TGCGCCAGCAGCTTGGGACAGACGAATGAAAAACTGTTTTTT. Translating it yields CASSLGQTNEKLFF.

Many counts were recorded for this clone. The genes are TRBV4-1 and TRBJ1-4; D might be TRBD1 (6 bases). Germline values: CDR1 MGHRA, CDR2 YSYEKL. V gave up 3 bases and J gave up 0 bases, with 17 bases separating them. The CDR3 sequence is 18 residues long. The CDR3 protein is CASSQAWDITATNEKLFF. The CDR3 coding sequence is TGCGCCAGCAGCCAGGCCTGGGACATCACTGCAACTAATGAAAAACTGTTTTTT.

The chain links TRBV13 to TRBJ2-7; D unresolved. This CDR3 contains 15 residues. Germline V gene lookup returns CDR1 PRHDT and CDR2 FYEKMQ (reference sequence). Trimming shortened V by 1 base and J by 3 bases, and 13 bases separated the two germline ends. The CDR3: CASSLVGGKSYEQYF. DNA for the CDR3: TGTGCCAGCAGCTTAGTAGGCGGAAAGAGCTACGAGCAGTACTTC.

This clone was seen many times. The rearrangement links TRBV9 to TRBJ2-3; D is perhaps TRBD1 (6 bases). CDR1 and CDR2 from the germline V gene are SGDLS and YYNGEE. The ends were cut back, 4 bases at V and 0 bases at J, with 12 bases in the middle. The CDR3 extends over 15 amino acids. CDR3: CASSRTVSSTDTQYF. The CDR3 DNA reads TGTGCCAGCAGCAGGACAGTCTCTAGCACAGATACGCAGTATTTT.

This clone was seen only a few times. This chain links TRBV18 with TRBJ2-7, with D unresolved. The germline V gene encodes CDR1 KGHSH and CDR2 LQKENI. V was clipped by 0 bases and J by 0 bases, with 6 bases between them. The CDR3 runs 14 residues. The CDR3 protein is CASSPPHYSYEQYF. The DNA of the CDR3 is TGTGCCAGCTCACCACCGCACTACTCCTACGAGCAGTACTTC.

The genes are TRBV7-9 and TRBJ1-4; no firm D call. The V gene lost 2 bases and the J gene lost 5 bases, with 9 bases spanning the gap. The CDR3 spans 14 residues. Germline V gene lookup returns CDR1 SEHNR and CDR2 FQNEAQ (reference sequence). In DNA, the CDR3 is TGTGCCAGCAGCTTAAACCGACCAAATGAAAAACTGTTTTTT. It codes for CASSLNRPNEKLFF.

V is TRBV7-2 and J is TRBJ2-2; D may be TRBD2 (6 bases). Per germline, CDR1 SGHTA and CDR2 FQGNSA. With 0 bases removed from V and 1 base from J, the gap between germline ends came to 9 bases. This CDR3 has 16 residues. CDR3 bases: TGTGCCAGCAGCTTAGCGCCCGGGGGGAACACCGGGGAGCTGTTTTTT. Translation: CASSLAPGGNTGELFF.

This chain connects TRBV29-1 to TRBJ2-2; the match to TRBD1 covers 7 bases. Per the germline V gene, CDR1 is SQVTM and CDR2 is ANQGSEA. The CDR3 is made up of 13 amino acids. The ends lost 3 bases at V and 4 bases at J; junction bases unmatched: 2. CDR3 DNA: TGCAGCGTTGACAGGGGGAGCACCGGGGAGCTGTTTTTT. Encoded protein: CSVDRGSTGELFF.

This clone has more than one count but fewer than ten. V is TRBV2 and J is TRBJ2-1, with D perhaps TRBD2 (6 bases). The CDR3 has 13 residues. Germline values: CDR1 SNHLY, CDR2 FYNNEI. V gave up 1 base and J gave up 15 bases, with 16 bases separating them. The CDR3 reads CASSEEGGAPSFF. DNA for the CDR3: TGTGCCAGCAGTGAAGAGGGCGGGGCCCCCTCGTTCTTC.

A few counts support this clone. The V and J genes are TRBV21-1 and TRBJ1-5. TRBV21-1 is termed a pseudogene. The CDR3 covers 16 residues. CDR3 nucleotides: TGTGCCAGCAGCAAAGCAGGCAGGCCGGGGGATCAGCCCCAGCATTTT. Its translation: CASSKAGRPGDQPQHF.

In its sample, this clone was seen a few times. J is TRBJ1-2 and V is TRBV30, with no clear D. V was shortened by 4 bases and J by 6 bases, with 15 bases between the two germline ends. Per the germline V gene, CDR1 is GTSNPN and CDR2 is SVGIG (reference sequence). This CDR3 is 13 amino acids long. The CDR3 sequence is CAWKVIGWNGYTF. The CDR3, as DNA: TGTGCCTGGAAAGTCATTGGGTGGAATGGCTACACCTTC.

This clone appeared a few times. The chain has TRBV10-2 and TRBJ1-5; no firm D call. The CDR3 has 14 amino acids. The germline gives CDR1 WSHSY, CDR2 SAAADI. Deletions cut 3 bases from V and 7 bases from J, with 13 bases between. The chain's CDR3 is CASSDRQTSQPQHF. Here the CDR3 DNA reads TGCGCCAGCAGTGACCGGCAGACCAGCCAGCCCCAGCATTTT.